This T cell receptor beta chain was identified during a study of T cell repertoires in cytomegalovirus infection. Notes on the study in general: It was HLA-C-restricted CMV-specific TCR beta clonotypes that dominated the response ex vivo.

The CDR3 runs to 16 residues. J lost 4 bases, V lost 2 bases, and 10 bases had no gene match. The V gene's germline CDR1 is SGHKS and CDR2 YYEKEE (reference sequence). Worth noting for this clonotype: What it binds is not known.

MiXCR, run by TCRdb on the reads, gives a single entry per CDR3 protein. The sample lists hundreds of thousands of distinct CDR3 sequences; roughly a third were seen once. This TCR was sampled from a human donor in good health (CMV status not recorded). Some clones in this sample may be carry-over from other donors' samples. The rearrangement joins TRBV5-5 to TRBJ2-3, with TRBD2 matching 7 bases. This specimen consisted of cultured PBMCs, obtained from culture after CMV antigen stimulation. The CDR3: CASSFGPGGFADTQYF. Written as DNA, the CDR3 is TGTGCCAGCAGCTTCGGCCCGGGGGGATTTGCAGATACGCAGTATTTT.